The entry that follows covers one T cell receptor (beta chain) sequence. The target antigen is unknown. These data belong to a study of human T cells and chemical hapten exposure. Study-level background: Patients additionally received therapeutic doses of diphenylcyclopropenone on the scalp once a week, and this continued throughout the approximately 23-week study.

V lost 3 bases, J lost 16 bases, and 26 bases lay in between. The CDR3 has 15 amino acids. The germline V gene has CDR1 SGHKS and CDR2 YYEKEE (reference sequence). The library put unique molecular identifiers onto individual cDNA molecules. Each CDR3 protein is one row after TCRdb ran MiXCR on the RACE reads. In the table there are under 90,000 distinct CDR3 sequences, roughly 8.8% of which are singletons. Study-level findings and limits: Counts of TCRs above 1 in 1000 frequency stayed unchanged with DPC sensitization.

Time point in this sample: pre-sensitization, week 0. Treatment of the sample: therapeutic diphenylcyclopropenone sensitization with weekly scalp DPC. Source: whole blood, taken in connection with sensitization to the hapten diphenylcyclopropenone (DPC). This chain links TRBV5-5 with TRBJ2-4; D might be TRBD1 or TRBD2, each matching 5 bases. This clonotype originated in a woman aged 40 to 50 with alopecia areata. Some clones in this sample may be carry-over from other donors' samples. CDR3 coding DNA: TGTGCCAGCAGCTACACCGGGACGCCTACACCCGTACATTACTTC. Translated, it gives CASSYTGTPTPVHYF.